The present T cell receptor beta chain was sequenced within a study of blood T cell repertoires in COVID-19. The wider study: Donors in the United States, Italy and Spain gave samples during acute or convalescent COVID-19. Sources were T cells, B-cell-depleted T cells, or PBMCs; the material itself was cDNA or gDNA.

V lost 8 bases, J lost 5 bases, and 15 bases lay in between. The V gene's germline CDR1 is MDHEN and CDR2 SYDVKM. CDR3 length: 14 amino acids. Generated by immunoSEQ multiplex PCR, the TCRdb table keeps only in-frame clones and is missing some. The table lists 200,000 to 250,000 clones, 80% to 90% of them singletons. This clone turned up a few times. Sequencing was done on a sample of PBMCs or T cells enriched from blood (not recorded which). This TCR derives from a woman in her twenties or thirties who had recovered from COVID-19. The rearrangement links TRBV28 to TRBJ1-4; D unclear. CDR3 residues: CASSTPSRNEKLFF. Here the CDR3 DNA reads TGTGCCAGCTCAACTCCCAGCAGGAATGAAAAACTGTTTTTT. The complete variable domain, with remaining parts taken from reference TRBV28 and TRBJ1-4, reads DVKVTQSSRYLVKRTGEKVFLECVQDMDHENMFWYRQDPGLGLRLIYFSYDVKMKEKGDIPEGYSVSREKKERFSLILESASTNQTSMYLCASSTPSRNEKLFFGSGTQLSVL.